Below, 31 T cell receptor beta chains from the same sample are listed, as sequenced in a study of human T cells and chemical hapten exposure. The time point: pre-sensitization, week 0. Treatment reported: therapeutic diphenylcyclopropenone sensitization with weekly scalp DPC. TCRdb ran MiXCR on the RACE reads and lists one entry per CDR3 protein. The table shows about 180,000 distinct CDR3 sequences, with more than 25% occurring only once. The sample consisted of whole blood, taken in connection with sensitization to the hapten diphenylcyclopropenone (DPC). All receptors come from a woman aged 25 to 39 with alopecia areata. Some clones in this sample may be carry-over from other donors' samples.

This sequence joins TRBV5-1 and TRBJ2-7; TRBD2 matches at 11 bases. After removal of 4 bases from V and 5 bases from J, the junction contained 11 bases not matched to a gene. In germline, CDR1 is SGHRS, CDR2 YFSETQ. This CDR3 contains 16 residues. CDR3 sequence (DNA): TGCGCCAGCAGCCTGGGACTAGCGGCTTATAGCGACGAGCAGTACTTC. Amino acids: CASSLGLAAYSDEQYF.

V usage is TRBV27 and J usage is TRBJ2-5; D remains ambiguous. V shed 2 bases and J shed 5 bases, with 15 bases lying between them. Per the germline V gene, CDR1 is MNHEY and CDR2 is SMNVEV (reference sequence). This CDR3 contains 15 residues. CDR3 DNA sequence: TGTGCCAGCAGTTTAGTAGGGCTCGGAATGGAGACCCAGTACTTC. Translation gives CASSLVGLGMETQYF.

The gene calls are TRBV27 and TRBJ2-6; a possible D gene is TRBD1 (6 bases). This CDR3 spans 16 amino acids. V gave up 2 bases and J gave up 2 bases, with 10 bases separating them. Germline loops: CDR1 MNHEY, CDR2 SMNVEV (reference sequence). DNA for the CDR3: TGTGCCAGCAGTTTACTTCAGGGGACTGGGGCCAACGTCCTGACTTTC. This gives the protein CASSLLQGTGANVLTF.

This clonotype occurred a few times. This chain uses TRBV6-2 or TRBV6-3 with TRBJ1-1; unclear D gene. Germline CDR1 reads MNHEY; CDR2 reads SVGEGT. The CDR3 is 13 amino acids. The V end lost 7 bases, the J end lost 3 bases, and 12 bases lay between the germline ends. DNA for the CDR3: TGTGCCAGCACCTCCTCTACCTACACTGAAGCTTTCTTT. It specifies CASTSSTYTEAFF.

The chain combines TRBV5-1 with TRBJ1-3, with D possibly TRBD1 on 5 matching bases. Germline-derived CDR1 and CDR2 are SGHRS and YFSETQ. CDR3 length: 14 residues. The V and J ends lost 6 bases and 0 bases respectively, with 10 bases between them. DNA for the CDR3: TGCGCCAGCACCCCGGGGACCTCTGGAAACACCATATATTTT. Translation gives CASTPGTSGNTIYF.

This clonotype was recorded a few times. The V gene is TRBV6-5, the J gene TRBJ1-1, with TRBD1 identical over 7 bases. After removal of 4 bases from V and 5 bases from J, the junction contained 4 bases not matched to a gene. Looked up from germline, CDR1 is MNHEY and CDR2 is SVGAGI. CDR3 length equals 13 residues. The CDR3 reads CASSSSGGTEAFF. The CDR3 nucleotides are TGTGCCAGCAGTTCATCAGGGGGAACTGAAGCTTTCTTT.

This clonotype appeared a few times. The CDR3 is CASAPGLTPSSQYF. The CDR3 DNA sequence: TGTGCCAGCGCGCCGGGACTGACTCCTTCTTCGCAGTACTTC. V and J are TRBV25-1 and TRBJ2-7, with D possibly being TRBD2 (6 bases). Between the trimmed V and J ends, which lost 8 bases and 9 bases, there was a span of 23 bases. The CDR3 covers 14 residues. Germline V CDR1 and CDR2: MGHDK, SYGVNS.

Here the CDR3 DNA reads TGCAGCGTTGATATTACGGGGATCACCGGGGAGCTGTTTTTT. This encodes CSVDITGITGELFF. The J gene is TRBJ2-2, the V gene TRBV29-1, with D tentatively TRBD2 (5 bases). This CDR3 has 14 residues. The germline V gene encodes CDR1 SQVTM and CDR2 ANQGSEA. Trimming pared 3 bases from V and 4 bases from J, leaving 12 bases between.

A few counts support this clonotype. This chain links TRBV3-1 with TRBJ2-1; TRBD1 matches at 10 bases. The length of the CDR3 is 15 residues. V lost 0 bases, J lost 10 bases, and 6 bases stayed unmatched. The germline V gene has CDR1 LGHDT and CDR2 YNNKEL (reference sequence). This chain's CDR3 is CASSQEGQGIKEQFF. The CDR3 DNA follows: TGTGCCAGCAGCCAAGAGGGACAGGGGATTAAGGAGCAGTTCTTC.

V gene TRBV29-1 combines with J gene TRBJ1-5, with D uncertain. V was cut by 4 bases and J by 9 bases, with 16 bases left in between. CDR1 is SQVTM and CDR2 is ANQGSEA in the germline V gene. The CDR3 has 13 amino acids. Here the CDR3 DNA reads TGCAGCGTTGGCGACTCTCCTTTATGGCCCCAGCATTTT. This translates into CSVGDSPLWPQHF.

This clonotype was seen more than once but under ten times. This rearrangement joins TRBV10-3 to TRBJ2-7; D unresolved. This CDR3 is 13 amino acids long. Germline V gene data show CDR1 as ENHRY and CDR2 as SYGVKD. V lost 1 base, J lost 6 bases, and 10 bases lay in between. The CDR3: CAISEWLPREQYF. CDR3 in DNA: TGTGCCATCAGTGAGTGGCTGCCACGCGAGCAGTACTTC.

This clonotype was observed a handful of times. The chain has TRBV9 and TRBJ2-1, with 7 nucleotides matching TRBD2. V lost 7 bases and J lost 7; bases outside the gene matches: 17. The CDR3 sequence is 16 residues long. CDR1 SGDLS and CDR2 YYNGEE come from the germline V gene. Here the CDR3 DNA reads TGTGCCAGCGGACAAGGGGCTAGCGTCGGGGGGAATGAGCAGTTCTTC. This translates into CASGQGASVGGNEQFF.

This chain connects TRBV20-1 to TRBJ2-3; tentative D call: TRBD1 (5 bases). This CDR3 contains 14 residues. Germline assignment: CDR1 DFQATT and CDR2 SNEGSKA (reference sequence). V was trimmed by 3 bases and J by 1 base, leaving 11 bases between them. DNA of the CDR3: TGCAGTGCTAGGCCTGGGGCGGGCACAGATACGCAGTATTTT. This translates into CSARPGAGTDTQYF.

This clonotype was seen a handful of times. The chain carries TRBV20-1 and TRBJ2-7; TRBD1 might be the D (7 bases). CDR1 and CDR2 (germline): DFQATT, SNEGSKA (reference sequence). CDR3 length equals 13 residues. The V end was cut by 5 bases, the J end by 3 bases, with 14 bases between. This chain's CDR3 is CSASRQGGYEQYF. The DNA for the CDR3 is TGCAGTGCTTCACGACAGGGAGGCTACGAGCAGTACTTC.

This clonotype was seen only a few times. The rearrangement links TRBV30 to TRBJ1-3; unclear D gene. CDR1 is GTSNPN and CDR2 is SVGIG in the germline V gene (reference sequence). Trimming removed 2 bases at V and 4 bases at J, with 3 bases between. CDR3 length equals 11 residues. The chain's CDR3 is CAWSPGNTIYF. The CDR3 DNA sequence: TGTGCCTGGAGTCCGGGAAACACCATATATTTT.

The J gene is TRBJ1-3, the V gene TRBV3-1, with unresolved D. V was pared by 1 base and J by 0 bases, with 4 bases between. Germline-derived CDR1 and CDR2 are LGHDT and YNNKEL (reference sequence). The CDR3 consists of 14 residues. CDR3: CASSQGLSGNTIYF. DNA for the CDR3: TGTGCCAGCAGCCAAGGTCTCTCTGGAAACACCATATATTTT.

In this sample, this clonotype turned up a few times. The genes are TRBV28 and TRBJ2-7; TRBD2 matches 11 bases. This CDR3 spans 15 amino acids. Germline CDR1 reads MDHEN; CDR2 reads SYDVKM. V lost 6 bases, J lost 4 bases, and 8 bases stayed unmatched. CDR3 loop: CASRITSGSIYEQYF. The DNA of the CDR3 is TGTGCCAGCAGAATTACTAGCGGGAGTATTTACGAGCAGTACTTC.

The chain carries TRBV27 and TRBJ1-1, with a weak D call TRBD1 (6 bases). The ends were cut back, 6 bases at V and 2 bases at J, with 13 bases in the middle. The CDR3 spans 14 residues. Germline CDR1 MNHEY, CDR2 SMNVEV (reference sequence). CDR3 coding DNA: TGTGCCAGCAGGTTAACAGGGTCTAACACTGAAGCTTTCTTT. Translated, it gives CASRLTGSNTEAFF.

The J gene is TRBJ1-1, the V gene TRBV6-2 or TRBV6-3, with D possibly TRBD1 on 5 matching bases. This CDR3 region has 15 residues. Per the germline V gene, CDR1 is MNHEY and CDR2 is SVGEGT. V lost 8 bases, J lost 4 bases, and 20 bases lay in between. CDR3 coding DNA: TGTGCCAGCTTCTCAGGGCGGGGACGGGGCACTGAAGCTTTCTTT. Translation: CASFSGRGRGTEAFF.

This clonotype came up a few times. The rearrangement uses TRBV6-2 or TRBV6-3 and TRBJ2-1; 10 bases agree with TRBD2. Germline V CDR1 and CDR2: MNHEY, SVGEGT. CDR3 size: 16 residues. Germline trimming cut 0 bases from V and 4 bases from J; bases unmatched to any gene: 3. The CDR3 sequence: CASSYSSGRSYNEQFF. CDR3 bases: TGTGCCAGCAGTTACTCTAGCGGGAGGTCATACAATGAGCAGTTCTTC.

The V gene is TRBV5-1, the J gene TRBJ2-1; 10 positions agree with TRBD2. The CDR3 covers 14 residues. Losses at the gene ends were 5 bases for V and 4 bases for J; bases not matched to a gene: 3. Germline V gene sequence: CDR1 SGHRS, CDR2 YFSETQ. The CDR3, as DNA: TGCGCCAGCAGTCGGACTAGCGGATACAATGAGCAGTTCTTC. This translates into CASSRTSGYNEQFF.

CDR3 coding DNA: TGCGCCAGCAGTGAAAGGGGGGCCCAGTTCTCGGATCAGCCCCAGCATTTT. This encodes CASSERGAQFSDQPQHF. The V gene is TRBV10-2, the J gene TRBJ1-5; maybe TRBD1 (6 bases). CDR1 is WSHSY and CDR2 is SAAADI in the germline V gene. CDR3 size: 17 residues. V lost 3 bases to trimming and J lost 5 bases, with 20 bases between them.

This chain links TRBV6-1 with TRBJ1-5, with TRBD1 matching over 7 bases. CDR1 is MNHNS and CDR2 is SASEGT in the germline V gene. V lost 1 base to trimming and J lost 2 bases; unmatched junction nucleotides: 2. The CDR3 totals 15 residues. The CDR3 DNA sequence: TGTGCCAGCAGTGAAGACAGGGGCGGCAATCAGCCCCAGCATTTT. Encoded protein: CASSEDRGGNQPQHF.

The chain uses TRBV6-4 and TRBJ1-1, with D maybe TRBD1 (6 bases). V was trimmed by 6 bases and J by 4 bases, leaving 18 bases between them. The CDR3 consists of 15 residues. Germline values: CDR1 MRHNA, CDR2 SNTAGT. CDR3 residues: CASSPSMGGATEAFF. CDR3 sequence (DNA): TGTGCCAGCAGCCCCTCCATGGGGGGGGCCACTGAAGCTTTCTTT.

The chain recombines TRBV15 with TRBJ2-7, with a tentative D call TRBD1 (5 bases). The V and J ends lost 8 bases and 0 bases respectively, with 11 bases between them. CDR3 length: 13 amino acids. Germline CDR1 and CDR2: LNHNV and YYDKDF (reference sequence). Written as DNA, the CDR3 is TGTGCCACCCGCGGACAAATCTCCTACGAGCAGTACTTC. Its translation: CATRGQISYEQYF. The full variable domain, with the rest looked up from reference TRBV15 and TRBJ2-7, is DAMVIQNPRYQVTQFGKPVTLSCSQTLNHNVMYWYQQKSSQAPKLLFHYYDKDFNNEADTPDNFQSRRPNTSFCFLDIRSPGLGDTAMYLCATRGQISYEQYFGPGTRLTVT.

This clonotype was counted only a few times. The J gene is TRBJ1-1, the V gene TRBV29-1; 12 bases match TRBD1. This CDR3 has 17 amino acids. The germline V gene has CDR1 SQVTM and CDR2 ANQGSEA. Trimming took 2 bases from V and 7 from J; bases not matched to a gene: 14. CDR3 DNA: TGCAGCGTTGAAATACCTCGCCCGGGACAGGGGGCAATTGAAGCTTTCTTT. Amino acid sequence: CSVEIPRPGQGAIEAFF.

This chain connects TRBV20-1 to TRBJ2-3; D might be TRBD2 (5 bases). V gave up 5 bases and J gave up 2 bases, with 14 bases separating them. The CDR3 has 14 residues. Germline CDR1 and CDR2: DFQATT and SNEGSKA (reference sequence). CDR3 region: CSAHDAEVTDTQYF. Here the CDR3 DNA reads TGCAGTGCTCACGACGCGGAGGTCACAGATACGCAGTATTTT.

This sequence joins TRBV29-1 and TRBJ2-5, with 10 bases lining up with TRBD2. The CDR3 loop spans 14 amino acids. Germline V lookup: CDR1 SQVTM, CDR2 ANQGSEA. The V segment lost 4 bases and the J segment 2 bases; nucleotides outside the gene matches: 4. The CDR3 sequence: CSVVASGGQETQYF. The CDR3 nucleotides read TGCAGCGTTGTGGCTAGCGGGGGTCAAGAGACCCAGTACTTC.

V usage is TRBV15 and J usage is TRBJ1-6; 9 bases are a match to TRBD1. Unmatched junction bases numbered 4, after V lost 3 bases and J lost 7 bases. CDR3 size: 15 residues. CDR1 LNHNV and CDR2 YYDKDF come from the germline V gene (reference sequence). The CDR3 DNA sequence: TGTGCCACCAGCAGCGCTGGACAGGGGAATTCACCCCTCCACTTT. Its protein product is CATSSAGQGNSPLHF.

The chain links TRBV6-2 or TRBV6-3 to TRBJ1-5; D uncertain. The CDR3 runs 13 residues. CDR1 MNHEY and CDR2 SVGEGT come from the germline V gene. Trimming took 0 bases from V and 5 from J, leaving 5 bases between them. CDR3 DNA: TGTGCCAGCAGTTACTCGTCCCATCAGCCCCAGCATTTT. Protein: CASSYSSHQPQHF.

The chain joins TRBV9 to TRBJ2-2; no clear D. Per germline, CDR1 SGDLS and CDR2 YYNGEE. Trimming removed 1 base from V and 6 bases from J, with 7 bases in between. The CDR3 has 13 amino acids. The chain's CDR3 is CASSVQGPGELFF. CDR3 DNA: TGTGCCAGCAGCGTACAAGGTCCCGGGGAGCTGTTTTTT.